This T cell receptor (beta chain) was sequenced for a study of human T cells and chemical hapten exposure. On the study more broadly: DPC at 2% was the sensitizing agent, placed on about 2 cm by about 2 cm of upper inner arm skin.

The sample's time point: pre-sensitization, week 0. Treatment of the sample: therapeutic diphenylcyclopropenone sensitization with weekly scalp DPC. The sample holds many counts of this clonotype. Its cognate antigen is unknown. Per the original methods: The number of TCRs in each sample had a median of about 95,000 and spanned roughly 23,224 to 750,000. TCRdb independently ran MiXCR on the RACE reads; one entry per CDR3 protein. TCRdb assigned the V and J calls; the authors' analysis was not used. The table shows more than 80,000 distinct CDR3 sequences, with less than 15% occurring only once. General study results and limits: Positive correlation was observed between PT1 expanded TCR counts and patch test score. Sensitization with DPC brought no change to TCRs above 1 in 1000 in frequency.

Germline lookup yields CDR1 SNHLY and CDR2 FYNNEI. Unmatched junction bases numbered 12, after V lost 8 bases and J lost 5 bases. The CDR3 loop spans 16 amino acids. The sample in question was whole blood, obtained in connection with sensitization to the hapten diphenylcyclopropenone (DPC). The sequence was obtained from a woman aged 45-65 years with alopecia areata. Some clones in this sample may be carry-over from other donors' samples. The chain combines TRBV2 with TRBJ2-3; 11 bases line up with TRBD1. The CDR3 DNA is TGTGCCAGCGAAACAGCCAAGGGACAGGGGGGAGATACGCAGTATTTT. Its protein product is CASETAKGQGGDTQYF.